These T cell receptor beta chains were read from a single sample in a study of blood T cell repertoires in COVID-19. TCRdb's table, derived via immunoSEQ multiplex PCR, lists solely in-frame clones and lacks some. The sample holds 55,000 to 65,000 clones, 91% seen once. The source material was peripheral blood. The origin of the receptors is a human donor in a cohort sampled during active COVID-19. Both conserved end residues are part of each CDR3. Size is omitted from some rows. Given values are once, few, many or a class for expanded clones.

J gene	clone size	V gene	CDR3 protein
TRBJ1-4	.	TRBV6-6	CASSYGTATNEKLFF
TRBJ1-1	.	TRBV6-5	CASSWPNRASEAFF
TRBJ2-7	.	TRBV19	CASSIQREGREQYF
TRBJ2-5	few	TRBV28	CASSLPGQETQYF
TRBJ2-7	.	TRBV19	CASSMWGGYEQYF
TRBJ1-5	.	TRBV6-5	CASSKDRGLQPQHF
TRBJ2-1	.	TRBV7-2	CASSRDIPTDEQFF
TRBJ1-5	.	TRBV18	CASSPGQGASNQPQHF
TRBJ2-7	.	TRBV5-1	CASSLEGFTSYEQYF
TRBJ1-1	.	TRBV15	CATSRGVGPSGEAFF
TRBJ2-1	.	TRBV7-2	CASSLVRGPINEQFF
TRBJ1-5	.	TRBV6-1	CASSDEGRGDQPQHF
TRBJ2-5	.	TRBV13	CASSATGGAPQYF
TRBJ1-2	.	TRBV18	CASSPRLTGGGYTF
TRBJ1-2	once	TRBV6-6	CASSQTGENYGYTF
TRBJ1-1	.	TRBV27	CASRSPGGGGTEAFF
TRBJ1-1	.	TRBV30	CAWSGNRGVNTEAFF
TRBJ2-5	.	TRBV27	CASSLSGGAGVETQYF
TRBJ2-2	once	TRBV27	CASTGGRTGELLF
TRBJ2-7	.	TRBV5-6	CASSRAPTVGEQYF
TRBJ2-1	.	TRBV19	CASSMTSGYNEQFF
TRBJ2-3	.	TRBV6-5	CASSSAGGTDTQYF
TRBJ2-1	.	TRBV7-3	CASSSVSGNEQFF
TRBJ2-1	.	TRBV2	CASRRLGRPRRWNEQFF
TRBJ2-2	.	TRBV11-2	CASSFFSIAGSFGELFF
TRBJ2-3	once	TRBV18	CASSGTAGGDTQYF
TRBJ2-5	.	TRBV5-1	CASSWSLRQGSEAQYF
TRBJ1-4	.	TRBV19	CASSRRDHNEKLFF
TRBJ1-1	.	TRBV5-1	CASSDDRGANTEAFF
TRBJ1-1	.	TRBV10-3	CAISWGGTNTEAFF
TRBJ1-2	.	TRBV19	CASSSRQTLYGYTF
TRBJ1-2	once	TRBV28	CASSSGTAVYGYTF
TRBJ2-3	.	TRBV9	CASSVVVSGGTDTQYF
TRBJ2-7	.	TRBV5-1	CASRRNPGLAGQSYEQYF
TRBJ2-6	.	TRBV7-8	CASSKGSGANVLTF
TRBJ2-3	.	TRBV5-1	CASSLRGGTDTQYF
TRBJ2-4	.	TRBV30	CAWSSGRDTNIQYF
TRBJ1-1	.	TRBV19	CASSFPGTSPFSF